This T cell receptor (beta chain) was sequenced during a study of shared clonotypes between healthy human individuals. Across the whole study: Three plates were used per donor for CD4 naive, three for CD4 memory, two for CD8 naive and one for CD8 memory.

Deep was the level used in running the assay. Generated by immunoSEQ multiplex PCR, the TCRdb table keeps only in-frame clones and is missing some. The sample lists more than 2 million clones; roughly 94% were seen once. Worth noting for this clone: The antigen is unknown. The sample has other DNA sequences that encode this CDR3 too.

The split of CD4+ cells yielded CD45RA+ naive and CD45RA-negative memory subsets. The length of the CDR3 is 16 residues. The junction had 6 bases not matched to a gene; V was cut back by 5 bases and J by 5 bases. Per the germline V gene, CDR1 is SGHVS and CDR2 is FNYEAQ. Findings and caveats of the study: Inspection by rarefaction showed sorted-subset sequencing to be incomplete despite large depth.

The sequenced sample consisted of naive CD4+ T cells sorted from blood. Noted subset: CD45RA+ positively selected. The chain carries TRBV7-6 and TRBJ2-2; 12 bases fit TRBD1. The TCR comes from a man in his late teens or twenties in good health. The CDR3 is CASSPGTGGRTGELFF. In DNA, the CDR3 is TGTGCCAGCAGCCCCGGGACAGGGGGCCGAACCGGGGAGCTGTTTTTT.